This section outlines one TCR beta chain sequence together with its context. Antigen unknown. PCR employed 60 Vbeta and 13 Jbeta primers. Assay: immunoSEQ multiplex PCR; the TCRdb copy retains only in-frame clones and omits some. In the table there are about 180,000 clones, around 80% of which are singletons. The length of the CDR3 is 17 residues. Germline V gene data show CDR1 as MNHEY and CDR2 as SMNVEV (reference sequence). The ends were cut back, 5 bases at V and 1 base at J, with 20 bases in the middle. The data are from a study of cytomegalovirus exposure and HLA in healthy donors. Study-level information: Unique TCRs numbering approximately 81 million, obtained from HLA-typed donors, made up an early data release. General study results and limits: Productive rates of about 87% or about 30% were seen for most TCR beta V segments in an earlier analysis.

The sequenced material came from PBMCs. This chain joins TRBV27 and TRBJ1-2, with D uncertain. The clonotype was recovered from a man aged 40-49 years in good health and CMV-seronegative. The CDR3 sequence: CASSPLRGSHLNYGYTF. The CDR3 nucleotides read TGTGCCAGCAGTCCATTAAGAGGCAGCCACCTTAACTATGGCTACACCTTC.